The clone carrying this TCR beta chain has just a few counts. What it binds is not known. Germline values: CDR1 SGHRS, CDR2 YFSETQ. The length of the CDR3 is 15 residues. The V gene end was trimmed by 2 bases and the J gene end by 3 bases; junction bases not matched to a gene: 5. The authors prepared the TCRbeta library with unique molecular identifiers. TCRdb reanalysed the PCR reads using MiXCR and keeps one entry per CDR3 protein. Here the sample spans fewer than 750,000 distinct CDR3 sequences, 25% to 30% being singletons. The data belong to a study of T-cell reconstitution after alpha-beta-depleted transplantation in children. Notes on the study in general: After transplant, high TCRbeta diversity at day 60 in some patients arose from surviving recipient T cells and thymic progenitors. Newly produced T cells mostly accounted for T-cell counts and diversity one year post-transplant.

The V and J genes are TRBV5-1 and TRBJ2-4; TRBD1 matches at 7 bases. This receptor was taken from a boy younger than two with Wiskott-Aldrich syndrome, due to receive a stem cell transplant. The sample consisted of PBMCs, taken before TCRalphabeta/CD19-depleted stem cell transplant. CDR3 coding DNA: TGCGCCAGCAGCTTTAGGACAGGCCTCAAAAACATTCAGTACTTC. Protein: CASSFRTGLKNIQYF.